This TCR beta chain comes out of a study of cytomegalovirus exposure and HLA in healthy donors. Germline CDR1 MNHEY, CDR2 SVGAGI. The CDR3 covers 16 residues. With V trimmed by 0 bases and J by 4 bases, 9 bases remained unmatched. Researchers ran the PCR with 60 Vbeta and 13 Jbeta primers. TCRdb keeps only in-frame clones here, not all; method: immunoSEQ multiplex PCR. The data show roughly 80,000 clones, less than 80% seen once. V is TRBV6-5 and J is TRBJ2-7; 7 bases fit TRBD1. This receptor was identified in a woman between 50 and 59 years old in good health and CMV-seropositive. Sample: PBMCs. The CDR3 nucleotides are TGTGCCAGCAGTTACTCCGACACAGGGGCCAGGTACGAGCAGTACTTC. It translates to CASSYSDTGARYEQYF.